The entry below gives a single TCR beta chain sequence along with its context. This entry comes from a study of Graves' ophthalmopathy and Graves' hyperthyroidism. Amplification of TCR beta CDR3 regions used RNA transcripts. First-round RT-PCR with HTBI primers preceded a second-round multiplex PCR. TCRdb analysed the multiplex PCR reads with MiXCR anew, one entry per CDR3 protein. The sample lists about 400,000 distinct CDR3 sequences, about 17% occurring once. J was trimmed by 4 bases and V by 1 base; bases with no gene match: 13. This CDR3 is built from 18 residues. V and J are TRBV12-3 or TRBV12-4 and TRBJ1-1; 9 positions agree with TRBD1. Sequenced input: peripheral blood. The TCR comes from a woman between 18 and 29 years old with Graves' ophthalmopathy. The CDR3 nucleotides are TGTGCCAGCAGTTTAGAATTCGTACGGTACAGGGGGCTCACTGAAGCTTTCTTT. Translated, it gives CASSLEFVRYRGLTEAFF.